Shown below are 8 T cell receptor beta chains from a single sample sequenced in a study of cytomegalovirus exposure and HLA in healthy donors. 60 Vbeta and 13 Jbeta primers were used in PCR. TCRdb's table, derived via immunoSEQ multiplex PCR, lists solely in-frame clones and lacks some. This table has 150,000 to 250,000 clones, around 74% appearing once. Sequencing was carried out using PBMCs. Receptors were obtained from a girl between 10 and 17 years old in good health and CMV-seropositive.

This chain joins TRBV5-4 and TRBJ2-2; tentatively, D is TRBD2 (6 bases). Germline CDR1 is SGHNT and CDR2 is YYREEE (reference sequence). V lost 2 bases to trimming and J lost 0 bases, with 8 bases between them. The CDR3 has 15 residues. For the CDR3, the DNA is TGTGCCAGCAGCTTTGGGGGGACGAACACCGGGGAGCTGTTTTTT. Its translation: CASSFGGTNTGELFF.

In regard to this clone: Because the CDR3's place on the DNA is in doubt, the DNA is left out and the CDR3 is given as listed by TCRdb. The rearrangement joins TRBV19 to TRBJ1-5; TRBD1 was called by the table and not checked on the DNA. The CDR3 is 14 amino acids in total, end residues counted. Germline-derived CDR1 and CDR2 are LNHDA and SQIVND (reference sequence). This CDR3 reads CASSATTAPAFWYF.

The rearrangement uses TRBV6-5 and TRBJ2-1; 10 nucleotides align to TRBD2. CDR1 is MNHEY and CDR2 is SVGAGI in the germline V gene. The J segment lost 4 bases and the V segment lost 5 bases, leaving 5 bases of the junction unmatched. The CDR3 is 15 residues long. The CDR3 nucleotides are TGTGCCAGCAGTGTCAGCGGGGGGGATTACAATGAGCAGTTCTTC. Translation: CASSVSGGDYNEQFF.

This clone occurred a few times. CDR3: CSVGGGHTGGELFF. CDR3 DNA: TGCAGCGTGGGGGGGGGACATACTGGCGGGGAGCTGTTTTTT. The gene calls are TRBV29-1 and TRBJ2-2, with D possibly TRBD2 on 7 matching bases. V was trimmed by 6 bases and J by 7 bases, leaving 18 bases between them. Germline V CDR1 and CDR2: SQVTM, ANQGSEA. The CDR3 consists of 14 residues.

This chain uses TRBV27 with TRBJ2-3, with D possibly being TRBD2 (6 bases). Germline values: CDR1 MNHEY, CDR2 SMNVEV (reference sequence). This CDR3 has 17 amino acids. The V end was cut by 2 bases, the J end by 6 bases, with 21 bases between. This CDR3 is CASSLSGGKWVWDTQYF. The CDR3 DNA is TGTGCCAGCAGTTTAAGTGGGGGGAAATGGGTATGGGATACGCAGTATTTT.

The chain joins TRBV5-4 to TRBJ2-4, with 14 bases that match TRBD2. Germline V CDR1 and CDR2: SGHNT, YYREEE (reference sequence). The CDR3 spans 17 residues. V was pared by 4 bases and J by 5 bases, with 8 bases of the junction left unmatched. CDR3 in amino acids: CASSGLAGGGGENIQYF. Here the CDR3 DNA reads TGTGCCAGCAGCGGACTAGCGGGAGGCGGCGGCGAAAACATTCAGTACTTC.

The rearrangement links TRBV11-3 to TRBJ2-3; the match to TRBD2 covers 13 bases. This CDR3 comprises 17 residues. Losses at the gene ends were 5 bases for V and 2 bases for J; bases not matched to a gene: 7. Germline loops: CDR1 SGHNT, CDR2 YENEEA. Here the CDR3 reads CASSPGTSGASTDTQYF. The CDR3 DNA reads TGTGCCAGCAGCCCCGGGACTAGCGGGGCCTCCACAGATACGCAGTATTTT.

Of note for this clone: Other DNA sequences within the sample encode an identical CDR3. The V call is TRBV7-9, the J call TRBJ2-7, with D unresolved. CDR1 and CDR2 (germline): SEHNR, FQNEAQ (reference sequence). The V end was cut by 4 bases, the J end by 1 base, with 5 bases between. CDR3 length equals 12 residues. The DNA of the CDR3 is TGTGCCAGCAGCTCCAGTTCCTACGAGCAGTACTTC. Its protein is CASSSSSYEQYF.